This TCR beta chain was sequenced during a study of T cells in Graves' hyperthyroidism and ophthalmopathy. The source material, RNA transcripts, was used to amplify TCR beta CDR3 regions. The HTBI set primed first-round TCR CDR3 RT-PCR. TCRdb passed the multiplex PCR reads through MiXCR, listing each CDR3 protein once. Among 300,000 to 500,000 distinct CDR3 sequences listed, approximately 15% were seen once. Patients with uncontrolled infections, other autoimmune diseases, pregnancy or lactation were excluded. General study findings and limits: Blood shared most expanded thyroid clonotypes above 0.001.

This clonotype was detected ten times or more. What it binds is unknown. The CDR3 length is 15 residues. The ends were cut back, 0 bases at V and 4 bases at J, with 13 bases in the middle. Sequencing used blood. The rearrangement joins TRBV12-3 or TRBV12-4 to TRBJ2-7; possibly TRBD2 for D (6 bases). This sequence was found in a woman aged 30 to 39 with Graves' hyperthyroidism. CDR3: CASSLAGTGEYEQYF. For the CDR3, the DNA is TGTGCCAGCAGTTTAGCAGGGACGGGGGAATACGAGCAGTACTTC.